This record concerns one T cell receptor beta chain sequence. What it binds is unknown. Positive CCR7 selection of CD45RO-negative cells yielded the naive CD8 cells, and terminally differentiated effector memory CD45RA+ cells were excluded. This entry belongs to a study of shared clonotypes between healthy human individuals. The study's findings and limits: Sequencing depth was expected to influence donor clonotype sharing.

Deep was the level used in running the assay. Only in-frame clones appear in the TCRdb table, and some are missing; sequencing was by immunoSEQ multiplex PCR. The sample has 2 million to 2.5 million clones; just under 95% are singletons. The CDR3 consists of 14 residues. Germline V gives CDR1 SNHLY, CDR2 FYNNEI. J gave up 4 bases and V 0 bases, and 0 bases lay outside the gene matches. The material sequenced was naive CD8+ T cells sorted from blood. The clonotype comes from a man aged 18 to 29 in good health. The rearrangement joins TRBV2 to TRBJ2-5; 9 nucleotides match TRBD2. CDR3 nucleotide sequence: TGTGCCAGCAGTGAAGCTAGCGGGGGAGAGACCCAGTACTTC. Its translation: CASSEASGGETQYF.